This TCR beta chain was retrieved from a study of T cells in Graves' hyperthyroidism and ophthalmopathy. Amplification targeted TCR beta CDR3 regions from RNA transcripts. The HTBI primer set was used in a first-round RT-PCR of the TCR CDR3. TCRdb itself ran the multiplex PCR reads through MiXCR, one entry per CDR3 protein. The sample holds 600,000 or so distinct CDR3 sequences, about 16% seen once. This clonotype was detected ten times or more. CDR1 and CDR2 (germline): KGHSH, LQKENI. This CDR3 has 15 residues. Trimming shortened V by 3 bases and J by 6 bases, and 18 bases separated the two germline ends.

The sequence was collected from a woman aged 25 to 39 with Graves' hyperthyroidism. Sequenced material: blood. The chain employs TRBV18 and TRBJ2-7, with D perhaps TRBD1 (6 bases). As DNA, the CDR3 is TGTGCCAGCTCACCCCGGGCAGGGGATCTGGGCGAGCAGTACTTC. Translated: CASSPRAGDLGEQYF.